This T cell receptor beta chain was identified in a study of cytomegalovirus exposure and HLA in healthy donors. Study conclusions and caveats: Further analysis, carried out later, found HLA-associated TCR beta chains more clonally expanded than equally common other chains.

A multiplex PCR was run with 60 Vbeta primers and 13 Jbeta primers. Sequencing was performed with immunoSEQ multiplex PCR; in TCRdb, only in-frame clones are kept and a portion is missing. The profile shows fewer than 200,000 clones, around 82% of them singletons. The CDR3 consists of 15 residues. Germline values: CDR1 LGHNA, CDR2 YSLEER. On this clone itself: What it binds is not known.

The genes are TRBV4-3 and TRBJ2-5; TRBD2 matches at 8 bases. The end of the DNA fits TRBJ2-7 better, so the J call may be wrong. Sequencing was done on a sample of PBMCs. This TCR was sampled from a man aged 45-65 years in good health and CMV-seropositive. The CDR3 region has the DNA TGCGCCAGCAGCCAAGAGACTAGCGCCAACTACGAGCAGTACTTC. Protein product: CASSQETSANYEQYF.